Included here is one T cell receptor beta chain sequence, with context. The record originates from a study of control samples from healthy donors and cancer patients. Repertoires were generated with immunoSEQ multiplex PCR, while TCRdb's copy carries only in-frame clones and drops some. The table has 120,000 or so clones, over 75% seen once. Looked up from germline, CDR1 is GTSNPN and CDR2 is SVGIG (reference sequence). The ends lost 3 bases at V and 5 bases at J; junction bases unmatched: 6. CDR3 length equals 13 residues. The source material was blood. V usage is TRBV30 and J usage is TRBJ2-7; 8 bases match TRBD2. The receptor comes from a man aged 40-55 years in good health. DNA of the CDR3: TGTGCCTGGAGCCGGAGCGGGGGCGACGAGCAGTACTTC. This codes for CAWSRSGGDEQYF.